What follows are 15 T cell receptor beta chains derived from one specimen sequenced in a study of blood T cell repertoires in COVID-19. Sequencing used immunoSEQ multiplex PCR; TCRdb keeps in-frame clones, though not all of them. The sample contains about 100,000 clones, approximately 81% of which appear only once. The sequencing sample was made of peripheral blood. These receptors originate from a human donor in a cohort sampled during active COVID-19.

This rearrangement joins TRBV11-2 to TRBJ2-5, with 8 nucleotides matching TRBD1. CDR3 length: 17 amino acids. Trimming at V came to 4 bases and at J to 1 base, leaving 11 bases not matched to a gene. Germline loops: CDR1 SGHAT, CDR2 FQNNGV. As DNA, the CDR3 is TGTGCCAGCAGCTCCAGGGGGCGGCCTTCCTTCCAAGAGACCCAGTACTTC. Its translation is CASSSRGRPSFQETQYF.

The rearrangement uses TRBV19 and TRBJ2-4, with D perhaps TRBD1 (6 bases). Looked up from germline, CDR1 is LNHDA and CDR2 is SQIVND (reference sequence). This CDR3 has 14 amino acids. Trimming stripped 5 bases from V and 3 bases from J, with 11 bases between. The DNA for the CDR3 is TGTGCCAGTAGTTCTCCAGGGGACAAAAACATTCAGTACTTC. This encodes CASSSPGDKNIQYF.

The chain combines TRBV6-5 with TRBJ2-2; possible D gene TRBD1, 5 bases. This CDR3 contains 15 residues. V was pared by 6 bases and J by 0 bases, with 11 bases between. From germline, CDR1 is MNHEY and CDR2 SVGAGI. CDR3 in amino acids: CASSDSTANTGELFF. In DNA, the CDR3 is TGTGCCAGCAGCGACAGCACCGCGAACACCGGGGAGCTGTTTTTT.

This chain joins TRBV18 and TRBJ1-1; unclear D gene. The length of the CDR3 is 14 residues. From germline, CDR1 is KGHSH and CDR2 LQKENI. The V and J ends lost 4 bases and 1 base respectively, with 10 bases between them. The CDR3 region has the DNA TGTGCCAGCTCACTACAACAAGAGAACACTGAAGCTTTCTTT. Translated: CASSLQQENTEAFF.

This chain connects TRBV18 to TRBJ2-7; 7 positions agree with TRBD1. Germline V CDR1 and CDR2: KGHSH, LQKENI. After removal of 6 bases from V and 1 base from J, the junction contained 9 bases not matched to a gene. The CDR3 sequence is 15 residues long. The CDR3 DNA is TGTGCCAGCTCCCTAGGCTCAGGGGGATCCTACGAGCAGTACGTC. Amino acids: CASSLGSGGSYEQYV.

The chain couples TRBV5-1 to TRBJ1-6; possibly TRBD1 for D (6 bases). Trimming removed 3 bases at V and 10 bases at J, with 17 bases between. Germline CDR1 reads SGHRS; CDR2 reads YFSETQ. This CDR3 is built from 15 residues. CDR3: CASSSEGGQGSPLHF. Here the CDR3 DNA reads TGCGCCAGCAGCTCGGAGGGGGGGCAGGGATCACCCCTCCACTTT. Complete variable domain (other parts from reference TRBV5-1 and TRBJ1-6): KAGVTQTPRYLIKTRGQQVTLSCSPISGHRSVSWYQQTPGQGLQFLFEYFSETQRNKGNFPGRFSGRQFSNSRSEMNVSTLELGDSALYLCASSSEGGQGSPLHFGNGTRLTVT.

This sequence joins TRBV5-5 and TRBJ1-1, with TRBD1 as a possible D gene (5 bases). There are 14 residues in the CDR3. The V end was cut by 5 bases, the J end by 2 bases, with 13 bases between. Germline CDR1 reads SGHKS; CDR2 reads YYEKEE (reference sequence). CDR3 coding DNA: TGTGCCAGCAGACAGACAGACAGTAACACTGAAGCTTTCTTT. As protein: CASRQTDSNTEAFF. The complete variable domain, with remaining parts taken from reference TRBV5-5 and TRBJ1-1, reads DAGVTQSPTHLIKTRGQQVTLRCSPISGHKSVSWYQQVLGQGPQFIFQYYEKEERGRGNFPDRFSARQFPNYSSELNVNALLLGDSALYLCASRQTDSNTEAFFGQGTRLTVV.

The chain has TRBV6-6 and TRBJ1-4; TRBD1 matches 7 bases. This CDR3 is built from 12 residues. J lost 12 bases, V lost 6 bases, and 7 bases had no gene match. Germline values: CDR1 MNHNY, CDR2 SVGAGI (reference sequence). For the CDR3, the DNA is TGTGCCAGCAGCCGAGCCGGACAGGAACTGTTTTTT. This translates into CASSRAGQELFF.

V gene TRBV4-3 combines with J gene TRBJ2-1; 11 nucleotides agree with TRBD2. V was pared by 0 bases and J by 3 bases, with 7 bases of the junction left unmatched. This CDR3 has 18 residues. The germline CDR1 and CDR2 sequences are LGHNA and YSLEER. CDR3 protein: CASSQDGYLAGGYNEQFF. The CDR3 DNA follows: TGCGCCAGCAGCCAAGATGGCTATCTAGCGGGAGGCTACAATGAGCAGTTCTTC.

The rearrangement uses TRBV4-3 and TRBJ2-1; no clear D gene. This CDR3 has 15 amino acids. Germline V gives CDR1 LGHNA, CDR2 YSLEER. Between the trimmed V and J ends, which lost 0 bases and 4 bases, there was a span of 10 bases. The DNA of the CDR3 is TGCGCCAGCAGCCAAGAGGCTAGTCAGTACAATGAGCAGTTCTTC. Its translation: CASSQEASQYNEQFF.

This clone was found once. The J gene is TRBJ1-1, the V gene TRBV5-1; D might be TRBD1 (6 bases). CDR3 length: 13 amino acids. V was cut by 4 bases and J by 3 bases, with 10 bases left in between. CDR1 is SGHRS and CDR2 is YFSETQ in the germline V gene. The DNA for the CDR3 is TGCGCCAGCAGCGTCGGACAGTACACTGAAGCTTTCTTT. As protein: CASSVGQYTEAFF.

The chain recombines TRBV3-1 (or the pseudogene TRBV3-2) with TRBJ2-5; TRBD2 aligns across 10 bases. V lost 6 bases and J lost 2; bases outside the gene matches: 9. CDR1 and CDR2 from the germline V gene are LGHDT and YNNKEL (reference sequence). The length of the CDR3 is 16 residues. CDR3 loop: CASSTRTSGYQETQYF. The DNA for the CDR3 is TGTGCCAGCAGTACTCGGACTAGCGGATATCAAGAGACCCAGTACTTC.

The gene calls are TRBV3-1 (or the pseudogene TRBV3-2) and TRBJ1-4; D call uncertain. The CDR3 sequence is 13 residues long. V lost 9 bases and J 8 bases, leaving 16 bases between the germline ends. Per germline, CDR1 LGHDT and CDR2 YNNKEL (reference sequence). Here the CDR3 reads CARTPSQVEKLFF. As DNA, the CDR3 is TGTGCCAGGACCCCGTCCCAGGTGGAAAAACTGTTTTTT.

The rearrangement joins TRBV6-2 or TRBV6-3 to TRBJ2-7; TRBD2 agrees at 8 bases. Germline V lookup: CDR1 MNHEY, CDR2 SVGEGT. There are 17 residues in the CDR3. V lost 3 bases and J lost 1; bases outside the gene matches: 11. CDR3 sequence (DNA): TGTGCCAGCAGTTATACCAGCGGGGGTCCGGGATCCTACGAGCAGTACGTC. Its protein product is CASSYTSGGPGSYEQYV.

The chain has TRBV6-2 or TRBV6-3 and TRBJ1-5; unclear D gene. Germline V gene lookup returns CDR1 MNHEY and CDR2 SVGEGT. Trimming left V 6 bases short and J 0 bases short, with 9 bases between. This CDR3 contains 14 residues. The CDR3 coding sequence is TGTGCCAGCAGCGAACAAAATAGCAATCAGCCCCAGCATTTT. Amino acids: CASSEQNSNQPQHF.